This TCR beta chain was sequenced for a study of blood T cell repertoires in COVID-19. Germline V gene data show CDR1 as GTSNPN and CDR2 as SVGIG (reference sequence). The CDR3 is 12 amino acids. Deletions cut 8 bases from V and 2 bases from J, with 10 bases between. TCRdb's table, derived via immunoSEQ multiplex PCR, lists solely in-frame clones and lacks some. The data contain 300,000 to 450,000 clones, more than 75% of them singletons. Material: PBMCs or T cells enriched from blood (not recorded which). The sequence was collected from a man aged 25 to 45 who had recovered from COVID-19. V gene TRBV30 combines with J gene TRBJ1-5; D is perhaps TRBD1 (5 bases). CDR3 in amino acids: CAAGYGNQPQHF. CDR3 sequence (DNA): TGTGCCGCAGGGTACGGCAATCAGCCCCAGCATTTT.